Listed below are T cell receptor beta chains from one sample, sequenced in a study of T cell repertoires in cytomegalovirus infection. Antigen specificity for these receptors is unknown. TCRdb re-analysed the reads in MiXCR, keeping a single row per CDR3 protein. Among 650,000 to 850,000 distinct CDR3 sequences listed, around 29% were seen once. The input for sequencing was cultured CD8+ T cells from PBMCs, taken from culture after CMV antigen stimulation. All receptors derive from a human donor in good health (CMV status not recorded). Some clones in this sample may be carry-over from other donors' samples. Each CDR3 is given with its conserved first and last residue. The D gene is left open where the match is weak. Not every row has a clone size; where given, it reads once, few, many or a size class.

TRBV7-9	TRBD2	TRBJ2-5	-	TGTGTCAGCAGATCCGGGGGGGACGGAGAGACCCAGTACTTC	CVSRSGGDGETQYF
TRBV6-6	TRBD1	TRBJ1-5	-	TGTGCCAGCAACGACAGGGGGGCTCATCAGCCCCAGCATTTT	CASNDRGAHQPQHF
TRBV7-6	TRBD2	TRBJ2-7	few	TGTGCCAGCAGCTTAACTAGCGGGGAATCCCAGGGTGAGCAGTACTTC	CASSLTSGESQGEQYF
TRBV6-2/TRBV6-3	-	TRBJ2-7	few	TGTGCCAGCATGTGGGGAACAGACTACGAGCAGTACTTC	CASMWGTDYEQYF
TRBV11-2	-	TRBJ2-1	-	TGTGCCAGCGGGCAGGGGGGGGAGCAGTTCTTC	CASGQGGEQFF
TRBV7-2	TRBD1	TRBJ2-5	many	TGTGCCAGCAGCCCGAGGACAGGTTCACGGGAGACCCAGTACTTC	CASSPRTGSRETQYF
TRBV19	-	TRBJ1-6	-	TGTGCCAGTAGTGCAACAGGGTTTCCCAATTCACCCCTCCACTTT	CASSATGFPNSPLHF
TRBV7-2	-	TRBJ1-4	many	TGTGCCAGCAGCCCCGGGGGACCGGGAAAACTGTTTTTT	CASSPGGPGKLFF
TRBV6-4	-	TRBJ2-2	-	TGTGCCAGCAGCGCCATCGGGTTTGGCACCGGGGAGCTGTTTTTT	CASSAIGFGTGELFF
TRBV7-2	-	TRBJ1-2	many	TGTGCCACCCAGGGGTTGGAGGGCTATGGCTACACCTTC	CATQGLEGYGYTF